This TCR beta chain originates from a study of cytomegalovirus exposure and HLA in healthy donors. CDR3 length: 16 amino acids. Losses at the gene ends were 4 bases for V and 2 bases for J; bases not matched to a gene: 8. Germline CDR1 MNHEY, CDR2 SVGAGI. The PCR employed 60 Vbeta primers together with 13 Jbeta primers. The data were produced by immunoSEQ multiplex PCR, yet TCRdb's version contains in-frame clones alone and is incomplete. Among some 110,000 clones listed, about 64% were seen once. This chain links TRBV6-5 with TRBJ2-3, with 8 nucleotides matching TRBD2. The sample comprised PBMCs. The sequence was obtained from a female donor in good health and CMV-seronegative. CDR3 bases: TGTGCCAGCAGTTCCCCGGGGGGGCTCCTCACAGATACGCAGTATTTT. Encoded protein: CASSSPGGLLTDTQYF.